The 28 T cell receptor beta chains below all came from one sample that was sequenced in a study of identical twins. MiXCR, applied by TCRdb to the 5' RACE reads, yields one record per CDR3 protein. The data contain approximately 890,000 distinct CDR3 sequences, more than 9% of them singletons. A further study also used this sample, focusing on yellow fever vaccine responses in identical twins.

The material sequenced was PBMCs. The source of these receptors is a woman aged 18 to 35 in good health.

The V gene is TRBV12-3 or TRBV12-4, the J gene TRBJ1-6; 11 nucleotides line up with TRBD1. The CDR3 extends over 15 amino acids. V trimming: 7 bases; J trimming: 6 bases; junction bases outside the gene matches: 5. CDR3 nucleotide sequence: TGTGCCAGCACTGATGGACAGGGGGCTAATTCACCCCTCCACTTT. Its protein product is CASTDGQGANSPLHF.

V and J are TRBV19 and TRBJ1-1; 9 bases map to TRBD1. There are 17 residues in the CDR3. Germline V lookup: CDR1 LNHDA, CDR2 SQIVND (reference sequence). With V trimmed by 4 bases and J by 6 bases, 15 bases remained unmatched. CDR3 loop: CASSSWGQGMNRPEAFF. CDR3 DNA sequence: TGTGCCAGTAGTAGCTGGGGACAGGGAATGAACCGGCCTGAAGCTTTCTTT.

The chain links TRBV6-1 to TRBJ2-7, with TRBD1 identical over 8 bases. CDR1 is MNHNS, CDR2 SASEGT, per germline. The CDR3 is 14 amino acids. V lost 6 bases and J lost 3; bases outside the gene matches: 7. As DNA, the CDR3 is TGTGCCAGCAGACCTAGACAGGGGAACTACGAGCAGTACGTC. It codes for CASRPRQGNYEQYV.

The table lists this clonotype with a few counts. The chain has TRBV10-3 and TRBJ2-1; 9 bases are a match to TRBD2. The CDR3 runs to 15 residues. The J segment lost 2 bases and the V segment lost 4 bases, leaving 3 bases of the junction unmatched. Germline V gene sequence: CDR1 ENHRY, CDR2 SYGVKD. The CDR3 spells CAISAGGGAYNEQFF. The CDR3 nucleotides are TGTGCCATCAGTGCGGGCGGGGGGGCCTACAATGAGCAGTTCTTC.

The chain links TRBV28 to TRBJ1-1, with TRBD1 as a possible D gene (6 bases). The CDR3 is 14 amino acids. Germline values: CDR1 MDHEN, CDR2 SYDVKM. The V end was cut by 7 bases, the J end by 0 bases, with 12 bases between. CDR3 residues: CASNPGHMNTEAFF. The CDR3 DNA reads as TGTGCCAGCAACCCGGGACACATGAACACTGAAGCTTTCTTT.

CDR3 in amino acids: CASSLGPTGTLYEQYV. CDR3 nucleotides: TGTGCCAGCAGCTTGGGGCCGACCGGGACCCTCTACGAGCAGTACGTC. The chain combines TRBV5-5 with TRBJ2-7; D possibly uses TRBD1 or TRBD2 (5 bases each). Trimming removed 0 bases from V and 3 bases from J, with 16 bases in between. There are 16 residues in the CDR3. CDR1 SGHKS and CDR2 YYEKEE come from the germline V gene (reference sequence).

This chain joins TRBV2 and TRBJ2-3, with D uncertain. The CDR3 is 16 residues long. Germline CDR1 is SNHLY and CDR2 is FYNNEI. Deletions cut 4 bases from V and 2 bases from J, with 16 bases between. In DNA form, the CDR3 reads TGTGCCAGCAGTGGCTACTTTGGCGTAAACACAGATACGCAGTATTTT. As protein: CASSGYFGVNTDTQYF.

This clonotype has at least ten counts. This sequence joins TRBV5-1 and TRBJ2-7; TRBD2 agrees at 7 bases. The CDR3 has 16 amino acids. Germline loops: CDR1 SGHRS, CDR2 YFSETQ. V lost 4 bases, J lost 5 bases, and 15 bases stayed unmatched. The CDR3 loop reads CASSQNSGTMVHEQYF. The DNA for the CDR3 is TGCGCCAGCAGCCAGAACAGCGGGACGATGGTTCACGAGCAGTACTTC. The full variable domain, rest sourced from reference TRBV5-1 and TRBJ2-7, is KAGVTQTPRYLIKTRGQQVTLSCSPISGHRSVSWYQQTPGQGLQFLFEYFSETQRNKGNFPGRFSGRQFSNSRSEMNVSTLELGDSALYLCASSQNSGTMVHEQYFGPGTRLTVT.

This clonotype was observed a few times. This rearrangement joins TRBV7-9 to TRBJ2-5; TRBD2 is a possible D gene (6 bases). The germline CDR1 and CDR2 sequences are SEHNR and FQNEAQ (reference sequence). The CDR3 contains 17 residues. V was cut by 8 bases and J by 2 bases, with 24 bases left in between. The CDR3 here is CASPPWGLEGLQETQYF. The CDR3 DNA reads TGTGCCAGCCCTCCCTGGGGGTTGGAGGGCCTACAAGAGACCCAGTACTTC.

The chain links TRBV12-5 to TRBJ2-7, with 10 bases aligning to TRBD1. Germline V gene sequence: CDR1 LGHNT, CDR2 FRNRAP. The V and J ends lost 7 bases and 2 bases, in that order; junction bases with no gene match: 8. The CDR3 extends over 15 amino acids. CDR3 loop: CASVPGDRGTYEQYF. As DNA, the CDR3 is TGTGCTAGTGTCCCTGGGGACAGGGGTACCTACGAGCAGTACTTC.

The V gene is TRBV6-2 or TRBV6-3, the J gene TRBJ2-7; D is possibly TRBD2 (6 bases). This CDR3 has 14 residues. The germline V gene encodes CDR1 MNHEY and CDR2 SVGEGT. The ends were cut back, 4 bases at V and 5 bases at J, with 15 bases in the middle. This CDR3 reads CASSSRGESDEQYV. The DNA of the CDR3 is TGTGCCAGCAGTTCCCGCGGGGAGTCCGACGAGCAGTACGTC.

In regard to this clonotype: A read error may account for a junction end that differs from germline. DNA of the CDR3: TGTGCCGGCAGCCGGGGCGGCACCGGGGAGCTGTTTTTT. Protein sequence: CAGSRGGTGELFF. The chain carries TRBV3-1 and TRBJ2-2; possibly TRBD1 or TRBD2 for D (5 bases each). Germline values: CDR1 LGHDT, CDR2 YNNKEL (reference sequence). This CDR3 spans 13 amino acids. Drawing the rest from reference TRBV3-1 and TRBJ2-2, the complete variable domain is DTAVSQTPKYLVTQMGNDKSIKCEQNLGHDTMYWYKQDSKKFLKIMFSYNNKELIINETVPNRFSPKSPDKAHLNLHINSLELGDSAVYFCAGSRGGTGELFFGEGSRLTVL.

This clonotype was observed many times. The rearrangement uses TRBV12-3 or TRBV12-4 and TRBJ2-1, with 9 nucleotides matching TRBD1. This CDR3 spans 15 amino acids. V shed 6 bases, J shed 7 bases, and the junction held 10 bases outside the gene matches. CDR3 loop: CASRTQGAKVNEQFF. The CDR3 coding sequence is TGTGCCAGCAGAACACAGGGGGCGAAAGTGAATGAGCAGTTCTTC.

CDR3 nucleotides: TGTGCCAGCAGCTTCTATGGGGACGAGCAGTACGTC. Encoded protein: CASSFYGDEQYV. V is TRBV7-9 and J is TRBJ2-7; D is ambiguous. Between the trimmed V and J ends, which lost 3 bases and 5 bases, there was a span of 8 bases. The CDR3 sequence is 12 residues long. CDR1 and CDR2 from the germline V gene are SEHNR and FQNEAQ (reference sequence).

This clonotype was seen repeatedly, ten times or more. The chain is built from TRBV12-3 or TRBV12-4 and TRBJ2-7, with TRBD1 identical over 9 bases. V shed 10 bases, J shed 3 bases, and the junction held 7 bases outside the gene matches. This CDR3 is 13 amino acids long. CDR3 amino acids: CATKPGQGYEQYF. In nucleotides, the CDR3 is TGTGCCACCAAACCGGGACAGGGCTACGAGCAGTACTTC.

This clonotype was observed a handful of times. The chain joins TRBV28 to TRBJ2-3, with TRBD1 identical over 11 bases. CDR1 MDHEN and CDR2 SYDVKM come from the germline V gene. This CDR3 region has 18 residues. J gave up 1 base and V 2 bases, and 8 bases lay outside the gene matches. The CDR3 region is CASSLPGQGVLGTDTQYF. CDR3 in DNA: TGTGCCAGCAGTTTACCGGGACAGGGGGTTCTCGGCACAGATACGCAGTATTTT.

This clonotype has ten or more counts. This sequence joins TRBV20-1 and TRBJ2-3, with D tentatively TRBD2 (6 bases). Germline CDR1 is DFQATT and CDR2 is SNEGSKA (reference sequence). There are 16 residues in the CDR3. Trimming stripped 2 bases from V and 5 bases from J, with 20 bases between. The DNA of the CDR3 is TGCAGTGCTAGACCTTCGGCACTAGCAAGGGGAGATACGCAGTATTTT. Translated: CSARPSALARGDTQYF.

This clonotype came up many times. The genes are TRBV5-1 and TRBJ2-7; weak D call: TRBD1 (6 bases). Germline V gene sequence: CDR1 SGHRS, CDR2 YFSETQ. The CDR3 has 15 residues. V was pared by 3 bases and J by 5 bases, with 18 bases between. CDR3 sequence (DNA): TGCGCCAGCAGCTCGGATTACAGGGTTGGGGACGAGCAGTACTTC. Protein sequence: CASSSDYRVGDEQYF.

This clonotype was found a few times. This chain links TRBV19 with TRBJ1-2; 11 nucleotides match TRBD1. J gave up 7 bases and V 3 bases, and 10 bases lay outside the gene matches. In germline, CDR1 is LNHDA, CDR2 SQIVND (reference sequence). The CDR3 contains 16 residues. The CDR3 bases are TGTGCCAGTAGTATTTCGTCTGGACAGGGGGCGGTTGGCTACACCTTC. It codes for CASSISSGQGAVGYTF.

This clonotype was seen only a few times. The chain combines TRBV2 with TRBJ1-5; the D is unclear. Germline V lookup: CDR1 SNHLY, CDR2 FYNNEI. The CDR3 runs to 13 residues. V shed 11 bases and J shed 5 bases, with 16 bases lying between them. CDR3 sequence: CAGRGYGDQPQHF. CDR3 coding DNA: TGTGCCGGACGGGGTTATGGGGATCAGCCCCAGCATTTT.

In this sample, this clonotype turned up many times. The J gene is TRBJ2-1, the V gene TRBV4-2; the match to TRBD2 covers 13 bases. The germline CDR1 and CDR2 sequences are LGHNA and YNFKEQ. Trimming took 0 bases from V and 4 from J; bases not matched to a gene: 3. This CDR3 has 17 amino acids. DNA for the CDR3: TGTGCCAGCAGCCAAGATGGGACTAGCGGGACATACAATGAGCAGTTCTTC. Its protein product is CASSQDGTSGTYNEQFF.

This clonotype turned up a few times. The chain employs TRBV7-8 and TRBJ1-4, with 9 positions matching TRBD1. The germline V gene has CDR1 SGHVS and CDR2 FQNEAQ. Trimming at V came to 4 bases and at J to 8 bases, leaving 8 bases not matched to a gene. This CDR3 is built from 15 residues. In nucleotides, the CDR3 is TGTGCCAGCAGCTCTCAACAGGGGGCATGGGAAAAACTGTTTTTT. It yields the protein CASSSQQGAWEKLFF.

This clonotype was counted ten times or more. An end of the junction differs from the germline gene, which may be a read error. This sequence joins TRBV5-1 and TRBJ2-7; D not certain. The CDR3 extends over 11 amino acids. Germline V gene lookup returns CDR1 SGHRS and CDR2 YFSETQ. The CDR3 nucleotides read TGTGCCAGCAGTTCCCCAGGCGAGCAGTACTTC. This codes for CASSSPGEQYF.

This clonotype was recorded a few times. The J gene is TRBJ2-7, the V gene TRBV11-2, with 7 bases that match TRBD1. The junction had 6 bases not matched to a gene; V was cut back by 2 bases and J by 2 bases. CDR1 and CDR2 (germline): SGHAT, FQNNGV. The CDR3 contains 15 residues. The CDR3 nucleotides read TGTGCCAGCAGCTTACACAGGGACAGCACCTACGAGCAGTACTTC. It yields the protein CASSLHRDSTYEQYF. Using reference TRBV11-2 and TRBJ2-7 for the parts outside the CDR3, the full variable domain is EAGVAQSPRYKIIEKRQSVAFWCNPISGHATLYWYQQILGQGPKLLIQFQNNGVVDDSQLPKDRFSAERLKGVDSTLKIQPAKLEDSAVYLCASSLHRDSTYEQYFGPGTRLTVT.

The V call is TRBV28, the J call TRBJ1-2; perhaps TRBD1 as D (5 bases). This CDR3 spans 14 amino acids. Germline loops: CDR1 MDHEN, CDR2 SYDVKM. The ends were cut back, 6 bases at V and 2 bases at J, with 13 bases in the middle. CDR3 nucleotide sequence: TGTGCCAGCAGGGGGACCGGAGTAAACTATGGCTACACCTTC. The encoded protein is CASRGTGVNYGYTF.

The V and J genes are TRBV6-1 and TRBJ2-3, with a weak D call TRBD2 (6 bases). V gave up 6 bases and J gave up 2 bases, with 21 bases separating them. The CDR3 totals 17 residues. Germline V CDR1 and CDR2: MNHNS, SASEGT. CDR3 sequence: CASSPGTPHSATDTQYF. The CDR3 DNA sequence: TGTGCCAGCAGCCCCGGGACTCCTCACTCCGCCACAGATACGCAGTATTTT.

This clonotype occurred a few times. V usage is TRBV10-3 and J usage is TRBJ2-1; 10 positions match TRBD2. The CDR3 length is 17 residues. Germline values: CDR1 ENHRY, CDR2 SYGVKD. J gave up 0 bases and V 6 bases, and 8 bases lay outside the gene matches. The CDR3 is CAIRSTTSGFSYNEQFF. CDR3 coding DNA: TGTGCCATCAGATCCACGACTAGCGGGTTCTCCTACAATGAGCAGTTCTTC.

A note on this clonotype: A clone one base away is much larger, so this may be a read error. This sequence joins TRBV10-3 and TRBJ2-7; weak D call: TRBD2 (5 bases). V dropped 8 bases and J dropped 4 bases, with 9 bases sitting between them. The CDR3 is 11 amino acids. Germline CDR1 is ENHRY and CDR2 is SYGVKD. CDR3 in DNA: TGTGCCATCGGGTCGGGGTACGAGCAGTACGTC. Translating gives CAIGSGYEQYV.